This passage covers 10 T cell receptor beta chains from one sample sequenced in a study of blood T cell repertoires in COVID-19 (dated by TCRdb to 2018 to 2021). Receptor libraries were prepared by the immunoSEQ multiplex PCR assay. TCRdb took this table from immuneACCESS and kept in-frame rearrangements with V and J called. Such tables lack part of the clones; where checked against another copy, unresolved V genes explain under half of the gap, and the rest is unexplained. The sample table holds 310,000 or so clones, of which around 83% were seen once. The ten largest clones represent roughly 1.2% of the sample. The specimen was peripheral blood. These receptors all stem from a woman in her forties or fifties with acute or convalescent COVID-19.

This sequence joins TRBV4-3 and TRBJ1-2; D gene ambiguous. Trimming shortened V by 1 base and J by 8 bases, and 11 bases separated the two germline ends. The germline CDR1 and CDR2 sequences are LGHNA and YSLEER. This CDR3 is built from 13 residues. CDR3 nucleotide sequence: TGCGCCAGCAGCCAAGCTCGGAGAAGCGGCTACACCTTC. Translation: CASSQARRSGYTF.

The rearrangement links TRBV27 to TRBJ1-2; perhaps TRBD1 as D (5 bases). The ends were cut back, 5 bases at V and 8 bases at J, with 15 bases in the middle. The CDR3 covers 13 residues. The germline gives CDR1 MNHEY, CDR2 SMNVEV (reference sequence). CDR3 in amino acids: CASSPAPGYGYTF. For the CDR3, the DNA is TGTGCCAGCAGTCCCGCCCCAGGGTACGGCTACACCTTC.

The chain recombines TRBV7-9 with TRBJ1-1; D remains unclear. This CDR3 contains 13 residues. Trimming left V 7 bases short and J 1 base short, with 10 bases between. The V gene's germline CDR1 is SEHNR and CDR2 FQNEAQ (reference sequence). The CDR3 sequence is CASMTISNTEAFF. CDR3 in DNA: TGTGCCAGCATGACAATTTCGAACACTGAAGCTTTCTTT.

This rearrangement joins TRBV7-6 to TRBJ2-2; no firm D call. CDR3 length: 13 residues. The germline V gene has CDR1 SGHVS and CDR2 FNYEAQ. Trimming removed 0 bases at V and 7 bases at J, with 6 bases between. CDR3 in DNA: TGTGCCAGCAGCTTAGCTCGGGTCGGGGAGCTGTTTTTT. This translates into CASSLARVGELFF. Filled out from reference TRBV7-6 and TRBJ2-2, the complete variable domain reads GAGVSQSPRYKVTKRGQDVALRCDPISGHVSLYWYRQALGQGPEFLTYFNYEAQQDKSGLPNDRFSAERPEGSISTLTIQRTEQRDSAMYRCASSLARVGELFFGEGSRLTVL.

The CDR3 region is CASSQDRGQNTEAFF. The CDR3 bases are TGCGCCAGCAGCCAAGATCGGGGACAGAACACTGAAGCTTTCTTT. This chain uses TRBV4-1 with TRBJ1-1; D may be TRBD1 (6 bases). Germline lookup yields CDR1 MGHRA and CDR2 YSYEKL. Between the trimmed V and J ends, which lost 0 bases and 1 base, there was a span of 9 bases. The CDR3 sequence is 15 residues long.

J is TRBJ2-2 and V is TRBV3-1 (or the pseudogene TRBV3-2), with 7 bases that match TRBD2. Germline CDR1 is LGHDT and CDR2 is YNNKEL (reference sequence). This CDR3 contains 17 residues. V dropped 4 bases and J dropped 0; count of bases not matched to a gene: 8. CDR3 protein: CASSLRGGGSNTGELFF. The DNA of the CDR3 is TGTGCCAGCAGCCTACGCGGGGGAGGGTCGAACACCGGGGAGCTGTTTTTT.

The sample holds a few counts of this clone. The chain links TRBV9 to TRBJ2-4; weak D call: TRBD1 (6 bases). Germline values: CDR1 SGDLS, CDR2 YYNGEE. V dropped 4 bases and J dropped 0 bases, with 14 bases sitting between them. The length of the CDR3 is 16 residues. The CDR3 coding sequence is TGTGCCAGCAGCCCAGGGGACGGTGAAGCCAAAAACATTCAGTACTTC. Its translation: CASSPGDGEAKNIQYF.

The V gene is TRBV7-3, the J gene TRBJ2-3; TRBD2 might be the D (5 bases). This CDR3 comprises 15 residues. Germline-derived CDR1 and CDR2 are SGHTA and FQGTGA. The V gene lost 0 bases and the J gene lost 6 bases, with 13 bases spanning the gap. CDR3 region: CASSLTNLPGDTQYF. The CDR3 nucleotides are TGTGCCAGCAGCTTAACGAATCTGCCGGGGGATACGCAGTATTTT. Looking up the rest from reference TRBV7-3 and TRBJ2-3 gives the full variable domain: GAGVSQTPSNKVTEKGKYVELRCDPISGHTALYWYRQSLGQGPEFLIYFQGTGAADDSGLPNDRFFAVRPEGSVSTLKIQRTERGDSAVYLCASSLTNLPGDTQYFGPGTRLTVL.

This sequence joins TRBV11-3 and TRBJ2-2; D is undetermined. The germline gives CDR1 SGHNT, CDR2 YENEEA. The CDR3 is 17 residues long. The V end was cut by 5 bases, the J end by 0 bases, with 16 bases between. For the CDR3, the DNA is TGTGCCAGCAGCCCTCGCTTGGGCAGCTCGAACACCGGGGAGCTGTTTTTT. This codes for CASSPRLGSSNTGELFF.

V is TRBV18 and J is TRBJ2-7, with 8 bases fitting TRBD1. The V gene end was trimmed by 4 bases and the J gene end by 2 bases; junction bases not matched to a gene: 7. CDR3 size: 15 residues. CDR1 and CDR2 from the germline V gene are KGHSH and LQKENI. The CDR3, as DNA: TGTGCCAGCTCACTTATCCGGGACAGGACCTACGAGCAGTACTTC. The encoded protein is CASSLIRDRTYEQYF.